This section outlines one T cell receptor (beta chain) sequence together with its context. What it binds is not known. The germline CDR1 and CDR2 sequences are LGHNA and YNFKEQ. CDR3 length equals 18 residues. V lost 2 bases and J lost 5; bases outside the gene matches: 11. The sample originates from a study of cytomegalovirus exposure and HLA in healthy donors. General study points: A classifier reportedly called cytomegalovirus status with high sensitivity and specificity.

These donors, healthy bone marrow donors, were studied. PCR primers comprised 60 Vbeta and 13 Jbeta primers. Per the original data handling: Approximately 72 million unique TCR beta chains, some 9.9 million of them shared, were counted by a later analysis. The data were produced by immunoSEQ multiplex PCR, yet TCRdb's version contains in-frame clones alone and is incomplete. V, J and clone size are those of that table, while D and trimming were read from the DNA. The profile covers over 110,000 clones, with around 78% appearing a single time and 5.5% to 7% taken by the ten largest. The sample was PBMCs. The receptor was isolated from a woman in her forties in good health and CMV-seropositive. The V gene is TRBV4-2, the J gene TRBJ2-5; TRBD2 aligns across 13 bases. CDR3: CASSQSSSGTSGEETQYF. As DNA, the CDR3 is TGTGCCAGCAGCCAATCTTCCTCCGGGACTAGCGGGGAGGAGACCCAGTACTTC.